This TCR beta chain was sequenced for a study of blood T cell repertoires in COVID-19. Germline CDR1 is MNHEY and CDR2 is SVGAGI. The length of the CDR3 is 15 residues. V dropped 1 base and J dropped 2 bases, with 9 bases sitting between them. Sequenced by immunoSEQ multiplex PCR; TCRdb stores in-frame clones only, minus some. The repertoire consists of approximately 320,000 clones, with 70% to 90% occurring once and the leading ten covering 7.2%. This clone was observed a single time. What was sequenced was peripheral blood. The chain employs TRBV6-5 and TRBJ2-1, with TRBD2 as a possible D gene (6 bases). This receptor was obtained from a human donor in a cohort sampled during active COVID-19. The CDR3 reads CASSYLAAPYNEQFF. The CDR3 DNA reads TGTGCCAGCAGTTACTTAGCGGCCCCCTACAATGAGCAGTTCTTC.